This T cell receptor beta chain was captured by sequencing in a study of blood T cell repertoires in COVID-19. Study-wide context: Sources were T cells, B-cell-depleted T cells, or PBMCs; the material itself was cDNA or gDNA.

The method was immunoSEQ multiplex PCR; TCRdb's version includes in-frame clones alone and lacks a portion of them. The data hold about 260,000 clones, with around 84% observed a single time. V was clipped by 3 bases and J by 3 bases; unmatched bases: 1. This CDR3 contains 12 residues. The germline V gene has CDR1 SQVTM and CDR2 ANQGSEA. Sequences were obtained from peripheral blood. The chain has TRBV29-1 and TRBJ2-5, with 7 bases that match TRBD1. The source is a man in his fifties or sixties with acute or convalescent COVID-19. CDR3 DNA: TGCAGCGTTGACAGGGGGAAAGAGACCCAGTACTTC. It is translated as CSVDRGKETQYF.